This T cell receptor beta chain was obtained from a study of cytomegalovirus exposure and HLA in healthy donors. Overall study context: Researchers found that about 82% of fewer than 450 genotyped donors fell within the Caucasian-associated ancestry cluster.

PCR employed 60 Vbeta and 13 Jbeta primers. Profiled with immunoSEQ multiplex PCR; TCRdb holds only in-frame clones, not every one. In the table there are 150,000 to 200,000 clones, about 62% of which are singletons. Germline CDR1 is MGHRA and CDR2 is YSYEKL. V was clipped by 4 bases and J by 7 bases, with 14 bases between them. The CDR3 contains 13 residues. The J gene is TRBJ2-7, the V gene TRBV4-1; TRBD1 might be the D (6 bases). This clonotype was obtained from a middle-aged man in good health and CMV-seronegative. Sequencing input: PBMCs. CDR3 sequence reads: CASSPPGQSEQYF. DNA of the CDR3: TGCGCCAGCAGCCCCCCGGGACAATCAGAGCAGTACTTC.